Shown below are 12 T cell receptor beta chains from a single sample sequenced in a study of blood T cell repertoires in COVID-19. Measured with immunoSEQ multiplex PCR; TCRdb has only the in-frame clones, and not every one. The sample shows tens of thousands of clones, over 80% of them seen only once. The sample taken for sequencing was peripheral blood. These receptors all stem from a man over 45 with active COVID-19.

This CDR3 is CASSEDRGPDTQYF. The CDR3, as DNA: TGTGCCAGCAGTGAAGACAGGGGCCCAGATACGCAGTATTTT. This chain uses TRBV6-1 with TRBJ2-3; 7 nucleotides match TRBD1. Per germline, CDR1 MNHNS and CDR2 SASEGT. V shed 1 base, J shed 4 bases, and the junction held 2 bases outside the gene matches. The CDR3 is 14 residues long.

The rearrangement links TRBV28 to TRBJ1-2; D gene ambiguous. This CDR3 has 12 residues. The germline V gene encodes CDR1 MDHEN and CDR2 SYDVKM. Trimming removed 4 bases from V and 2 bases from J, with 5 bases in between. This chain's CDR3 is CASSSLNYGYTF. The CDR3 DNA reads TGTGCCAGCAGTTCTTTAAACTATGGCTACACCTTC.

The chain recombines TRBV7-2 with TRBJ2-1, with D possibly TRBD1 on 6 matching bases. Trimming shortened V by 5 bases and J by 4 bases, and 15 bases separated the two germline ends. CDR1 is SGHTA and CDR2 is FQGNSA in the germline V gene. This CDR3 is built from 15 residues. This chain's CDR3 is CASSPGRGPYNEQFF. CDR3 coding DNA: TGTGCCAGCAGCCCCGGCAGGGGTCCGTACAATGAGCAGTTCTTC.

V gene TRBV25-1 combines with J gene TRBJ2-5; a weak D match, TRBD2 (5 bases). The germline V gene encodes CDR1 MGHDK and CDR2 SYGVNS. CDR3 size: 13 residues. The V and J ends lost 5 bases and 4 bases respectively, with 11 bases between them. The CDR3 DNA is TGTGCCAGCAGTCGCGCGGGTAGAGAGACCCAGTACTTC. It encodes CASSRAGRETQYF.

A single count supports this clone. Written as DNA, the CDR3 is TGCAGTGCTAGTTCTCGGGGGGTCCACACAGATACGCAGTATTTT. Encoded protein: CSASSRGVHTDTQYF. The gene calls are TRBV20-1 and TRBJ2-3, with 7 bases that match TRBD2. The CDR3 extends over 15 amino acids. V was pared by 3 bases and J by 2 bases, with 8 bases of the junction left unmatched. Germline CDR1 reads DFQATT; CDR2 reads SNEGSKA (reference sequence).

The chain couples TRBV6-1 to TRBJ2-1; 7 nucleotides align to TRBD1. Germline-derived CDR1 and CDR2 are MNHNS and SASEGT. After removal of 3 bases from V and 2 bases from J, the junction contained 7 bases not matched to a gene. CDR3 length equals 16 residues. The CDR3 region has the DNA TGTGCCAGCAGTGAGTTCAAGGGGGCGGCCTACAATGAGCAGTTCTTC. Translation: CASSEFKGAAYNEQFF.

J is TRBJ1-2 and V is TRBV7-9; D remains ambiguous. Germline V CDR1 and CDR2: SEHNR, FQNEAQ (reference sequence). Trimming cost V 4 bases and J 2 bases, with 11 bases left between them. This CDR3 has 14 amino acids. This CDR3 reads CASSWRDVNYGYTF. Here the CDR3 DNA reads TGTGCCAGCAGCTGGAGGGATGTGAACTATGGCTACACCTTC.

The rearrangement uses TRBV18 and TRBJ2-3; 7 positions match TRBD1. The CDR3 runs 16 residues. Unmatched junction bases numbered 14, after V lost 5 bases and J lost 6 bases. CDR1 KGHSH and CDR2 LQKENI come from the germline V gene. The CDR3 sequence: CASSTDRALAGDTQYF. The CDR3 DNA is TGTGCCAGCTCAACCGACAGGGCTCTGGCCGGCGATACGCAGTATTTT.

V gene TRBV7-2 combines with J gene TRBJ2-3, with 12 positions matching TRBD2. The CDR3 runs to 17 residues. The V gene end was trimmed by 4 bases and the J gene end by 2 bases; junction bases not matched to a gene: 7. CDR1 and CDR2 (germline): SGHTA, FQGNSA. CDR3 coding DNA: TGTGCCAGCAGCTCTACTAGCGGGGGGTCTTTCACAGATACGCAGTATTTT. Protein: CASSSTSGGSFTDTQYF.

The rearrangement joins TRBV20-1 to TRBJ1-2; TRBD1 aligns across 7 bases. Germline V gene data show CDR1 as DFQATT and CDR2 as SNEGSKA (reference sequence). V lost 3 bases and J lost 7; bases outside the gene matches: 14. The CDR3 is 15 residues long. This CDR3 is CSASDTGTVAGGYTF. CDR3 DNA sequence: TGCAGTGCTAGTGACACCGGGACAGTGGCCGGTGGCTACACCTTC.

The genes are TRBV5-4 and TRBJ2-7; D is unresolved. CDR1 and CDR2 (germline): SGHNT, YYREEE (reference sequence). The CDR3 extends over 18 amino acids. V lost 1 base to trimming and J lost 0 bases, with 20 bases between them. In DNA form, the CDR3 reads TGTGCCAGCAGCTTGATGGCAGGCTCGTTCCCCCTCTCCTACGAGCAGTACTTC. Its protein product is CASSLMAGSFPLSYEQYF. The full variable domain, completed using reference TRBV5-4 and TRBJ2-7, is ETGVTQSPTHLIKTRGQQVTLRCSSQSGHNTVSWYQQALGQGPQFIFQYYREEENGRGNFPPRFSGLQFPNYSSELNVNALELDDSALYLCASSLMAGSFPLSYEQYFGPGTRLTVT.

This clone was observed a handful of times. The rearrangement links TRBV2 to TRBJ2-2; 7 positions agree with TRBD1. The CDR3 length is 15 residues. The V segment lost 4 bases and the J segment 4 bases; nucleotides outside the gene matches: 6. Per the germline V gene, CDR1 is SNHLY and CDR2 is FYNNEI. DNA of the CDR3: TGTGCCAGCAGTGGCCATCGGACAGGCACCGGGGAGCTGTTTTTT. This codes for CASSGHRTGTGELFF.